The next 21 T cell receptor beta chains were all read from a single sample in a study of spatial heterogeneity in lung cancer. TCRdb re-called the 5' RACE reads through MiXCR, storing one row per CDR3 protein. The sample includes 100,000 to 120,000 distinct CDR3 sequences, 10% to 14% of them seen just once. Time point denoted: blood at routine non-recurrence follow-up after resection. This specimen consisted of PBMCs, obtained at follow-up. The receptors were gathered from a female donor with early-stage non-small cell lung cancer.

This clonotype appeared many times. This sequence joins TRBV20-1 and TRBJ1-1; D is perhaps TRBD1 (5 bases). CDR3 length equals 16 residues. V gave up 0 bases and J gave up 6 bases, with 20 bases separating them. The germline gives CDR1 DFQATT, CDR2 SNEGSKA (reference sequence). The CDR3 spells CSARDIQGVVDAEAFF. CDR3 bases: TGCAGTGCTAGAGATATCCAGGGCGTTGTCGACGCTGAAGCTTTCTTT.

This clonotype has just a few counts. This CDR3 reads CASSSPTGRYEQYV. Written as DNA, the CDR3 is TGTGCCAGCAGTTCACCGACAGGGAGATACGAGCAGTACGTC. This rearrangement joins TRBV28 to TRBJ2-7; 7 bases fit TRBD1. This CDR3 is 14 amino acids long. The J segment lost 4 bases and the V segment lost 4 bases, leaving 7 bases of the junction unmatched. Germline V gene data show CDR1 as MDHEN and CDR2 as SYDVKM.

The V and J genes are TRBV7-2 and TRBJ1-2, with unresolved D. The germline CDR1 and CDR2 sequences are SGHTA and FQGNSA. The CDR3 runs to 17 residues. V dropped 1 base and J dropped 4 bases, with 19 bases sitting between them. The CDR3 coding sequence is TGTGCCAGCAGCTTAGACCCTCGGGCAGCCGCTGGCTATGGCTACACCTTC. Translation gives CASSLDPRAAAGYGYTF. Drawing the rest from reference TRBV7-2 and TRBJ1-2, the complete variable domain is GAGVSQSPSNKVTEKGKDVELRCDPISGHTALYWYRQSLGQGLEFLIYFQGNSAPDKSGLPSDRFSAERTGGSVSTLTIQRTQQEDSAVYLCASSLDPRAAAGYGYTFGSGTRLTVV.

This clonotype occurred a few times. The chain carries TRBV27 and TRBJ2-3, with TRBD2 as a possible D gene (5 bases). V lost 3 bases and J lost 7, with 11 bases in between. CDR1 MNHEY and CDR2 SMNVEV come from the germline V gene (reference sequence). The CDR3 is 13 residues long. CDR3 sequence reads: CASSFVASNTQYF. The CDR3 coding sequence is TGTGCCAGCAGTTTCGTGGCTAGCAATACGCAGTATTTT.

V gene TRBV6-6 combines with J gene TRBJ1-5, with D uncertain. Trimming took off 5 bases at V and 5 bases at J, with 10 bases between the two ends. The germline V gene has CDR1 MNHNY and CDR2 SVGAGI (reference sequence). This CDR3 contains 13 residues. In DNA, the CDR3 is TGTGCCAGCAGTCAACGTCTCGATCAGCCCCAGCATTTT. Translation: CASSQRLDQPQHF.

CDR3 region: CASSLRWGSLSGANVLTF. The CDR3 DNA follows: TGCGCCAGCAGCTTGCGTTGGGGCAGCCTGTCTGGGGCCAACGTCCTGACTTTC. The gene calls are TRBV5-1 and TRBJ2-6; possible D gene TRBD1, 5 bases. In germline, CDR1 is SGHRS, CDR2 YFSETQ. The CDR3 spans 18 residues. Trimming removed 1 base at V and 1 base at J, with 15 bases between.

This clonotype appeared many times. This chain connects TRBV29-1 to TRBJ2-5; 8 bases are a match to TRBD1. V lost 6 bases and J lost 2; bases outside the gene matches: 5. Germline V CDR1 and CDR2: SQVTM, ANQGSEA. The CDR3 has 13 amino acids. For the CDR3, the DNA is TGCAGCGTCCTCCGACAGGGGCAAGAGACCCAGTACTTC. It translates to CSVLRQGQETQYF.

V and J are TRBV3-1 and TRBJ1-4; weak D call: TRBD1 (5 bases). CDR1 and CDR2 (germline): LGHDT, YNNKEL (reference sequence). V lost 4 bases, J lost 3 bases, and 12 bases lay in between. The CDR3 covers 15 residues. The CDR3 DNA sequence: TGTGCCAGCAGCCTCAGGGCTTTTGCTAATGAAAAACTGTTTTTT. Its translation is CASSLRAFANEKLFF.

This clonotype was counted only a few times. The chain combines TRBV29-1 with TRBJ1-1; 10 nucleotides line up with TRBD1. This CDR3 spans 13 amino acids. The V segment lost 7 bases and the J segment 1 base; nucleotides outside the gene matches: 3. Germline lookup yields CDR1 SQVTM and CDR2 ANQGSEA. The CDR3 DNA reads as TGCAGCGGTGGACAGGGGGGGAACACTGAAGCTTTCTTT. It encodes CSGGQGGNTEAFF.

This clonotype appeared a single time. The chain joins TRBV19 to TRBJ1-2; TRBD1 agrees at 7 bases. In germline, CDR1 is LNHDA, CDR2 SQIVND (reference sequence). The CDR3 consists of 14 residues. After removal of 3 bases from V and 3 bases from J, the junction contained 4 bases not matched to a gene. The CDR3 reads CASSIPDRDYGYTF. CDR3 DNA: TGTGCCAGTAGTATTCCCGACAGGGACTATGGCTACACCTTC.

This clonotype was found many times. V usage is TRBV20-1 and J usage is TRBJ1-4; 11 bases fit TRBD1. CDR1 is DFQATT, CDR2 SNEGSKA, per germline (reference sequence). J was trimmed by 4 bases and V by 4 bases; bases with no gene match: 14. The CDR3 extends over 18 amino acids. The CDR3 region is CSATPLPGQGVGNEKLFF. The CDR3 DNA follows: TGCAGTGCTACCCCTCTACCGGGACAGGGGGTCGGTAATGAAAAACTGTTTTTT.

This clonotype appeared a few times. The rearrangement uses TRBV28 and TRBJ2-3; 11 nucleotides align to TRBD2. CDR1 is MDHEN, CDR2 SYDVKM, per germline. The CDR3 is 17 residues long. Trimming at V came to 6 bases and at J to 2 bases, leaving 10 bases not matched to a gene. The CDR3 nucleotides read TGTGCCAGCAGCGCTCTCGTAGCGGGAGGGCCCACAGATACGCAGTATTTT. It specifies CASSALVAGGPTDTQYF.

This clonotype was counted at least ten times. The chain uses TRBV7-8 and TRBJ1-5; D may be TRBD1 (5 bases). CDR1 is SGHVS, CDR2 FQNEAQ, per germline. V was trimmed by 4 bases and J by 3 bases, leaving 16 bases between them. The CDR3 runs 16 residues. The chain's CDR3 is CASSSGAGLNNQPQHF. CDR3 nucleotide sequence: TGTGCCAGCAGCTCCGGGGCGGGGCTCAACAATCAGCCCCAGCATTTT.

The V call is TRBV12-3 or TRBV12-4, the J call TRBJ1-6; D gene ambiguous. Trimming took 6 bases from V and 2 from J, leaving 8 bases between them. The CDR3 covers 14 residues. This CDR3 reads CASRPRTYNSPLHF. Here the CDR3 DNA reads TGTGCCAGCAGGCCCCGTACCTATAATTCACCCCTCCACTTT.

The CDR3 coding sequence is TGTGCCAGCAGCCCGCGGGCGGTGCTAATGAACACTGAAGCTTTCTTT. It translates to CASSPRAVLMNTEAFF. This sequence joins TRBV14 and TRBJ1-1; D is ambiguous. V lost 4 bases to trimming and J lost 0 bases, with 15 bases between them. This CDR3 comprises 16 residues. Germline-derived CDR1 and CDR2 are SGHDN and FVKESK. Based on the CDR3 plus reference TRBV14 and TRBJ1-1, the full variable domain is EAGVTQFPSHSVIEKGQTVTLRCDPISGHDNLYWYRRVMGKEIKFLLHFVKESKQDESGMPNNRFLAERTGGTYSTLKVQPAELEDSGVYFCASSPRAVLMNTEAFFGQGTRLTVV.

This clonotype was seen ten or more times. This chain joins TRBV19 and TRBJ2-1; TRBD1 matches 9 bases. CDR1 LNHDA and CDR2 SQIVND come from the germline V gene (reference sequence). The CDR3 runs 15 residues. V trimming: 6 bases; J trimming: 10 bases; junction bases outside the gene matches: 13. CDR3 in DNA: TGTGCCAGTAGACCCTCCGGGACAGGGTTTCGAGAGCAGTTCTTC. Protein sequence: CASRPSGTGFREQFF.

This clonotype was seen more than once but under ten times. J is TRBJ2-1 and V is TRBV2, with D perhaps matching TRBD1 (6 bases). The length of the CDR3 is 15 residues. CDR1 is SNHLY and CDR2 is FYNNEI in the germline V gene. The V gene lost 10 bases and the J gene lost 0 bases, with 16 bases spanning the gap. The CDR3 nucleotides are TGTGCCACAGCCCGGGACAAGAGCTCCTACAATGAGCAGTTCTTC. This gives the protein CATARDKSSYNEQFF.

V is TRBV6-2 or TRBV6-3 and J is TRBJ2-3; D call uncertain. Germline lookup yields CDR1 MNHEY and CDR2 SVGEGT. The CDR3 contains 13 residues. The ends were cut back, 2 bases at V and 5 bases at J, with 8 bases in the middle. CDR3 in amino acids: CASSYPPRDTQYF. CDR3 nucleotide sequence: TGTGCCAGCAGTTACCCCCCCAGAGATACGCAGTATTTT.

This clonotype was seen a few times. The gene calls are TRBV27 and TRBJ2-6; D might be TRBD1 (5 bases). This CDR3 has 18 residues. The V end was cut by 5 bases, the J end by 2 bases, with 19 bases between. Per the germline V gene, CDR1 is MNHEY and CDR2 is SMNVEV (reference sequence). This CDR3 reads CASSPHTATGPGANVLTF. In DNA form, the CDR3 reads TGTGCCAGCAGTCCTCACACCGCCACAGGACCTGGGGCCAACGTCCTGACTTTC. Full variable domain (rest looked up from reference TRBV27 and TRBJ2-6): EAQVTQNPRYLITVTGKKLTVTCSQNMNHEYMSWYRQDPGLGLRQIYYSMNVEVTDKGDVPEGYKVSRKEKRNFPLILESPSPNQTSLYFCASSPHTATGPGANVLTFGAGSRLTVL.

In its sample, this clonotype was seen many times. The chain recombines TRBV25-1 with TRBJ1-1; 8 bases align to TRBD1. In germline, CDR1 is MGHDK, CDR2 SYGVNS. The CDR3 consists of 13 residues. V was clipped by 2 bases and J by 5 bases; unmatched bases: 1. The CDR3 region has the DNA TGTGCCAGCAGTGAACAGGGGGCTACTGAAGCTTTCTTT. Encoded protein: CASSEQGATEAFF.

The gene calls are TRBV5-1 and TRBJ2-3, with D perhaps TRBD2 (6 bases). The V end was cut by 1 base, the J end by 3 bases, with 18 bases between. The germline gives CDR1 SGHRS, CDR2 YFSETQ. This CDR3 has 17 residues. In DNA, the CDR3 is TGCGCCAGCAGCTTGTGCGTACTAGCTCAGGGAACAGATACGCAGTATTTT. This codes for CASSLCVLAQGTDTQYF.